What follows are 10 T cell receptor beta chains derived from one specimen sequenced in a study of T cells in tumors after PD-1 blockade. TCRdb keeps only in-frame clones here, not all; method: immunoSEQ multiplex PCR. This table has tens of thousands of clones, roughly 70% appearing once. Material: PBMCs, obtained after anti-PD-1 treatment. These TCRs come from a human donor with basal cell carcinoma.

The V call is TRBV15, the J call TRBJ1-1; no clear D. The CDR3 is made up of 11 amino acids. Germline V gene data show CDR1 as LNHNV and CDR2 as YYDKDF (reference sequence). V lost 3 bases and J lost 11, with 10 bases in between. CDR3 in DNA: TGTGCCACCAGCAGTAACCTCGCGGCTTTCTTT. This codes for CATSSNLAAFF.

The V gene is TRBV19, the J gene TRBJ2-7, with 7 bases fitting TRBD2. This CDR3 has 13 amino acids. V lost 7 bases and J lost 5; bases outside the gene matches: 8. Germline V CDR1 and CDR2: LNHDA, SQIVND (reference sequence). The CDR3 protein is CASKKVAGHEQYF. DNA for the CDR3: TGTGCCAGTAAGAAGGTAGCGGGCCACGAGCAGTACTTC.

This chain links TRBV2 with TRBJ2-2; D might be TRBD2 (5 bases). The CDR3 contains 15 residues. V lost 5 bases and J 1 base, leaving 11 bases between the germline ends. CDR1 is SNHLY, CDR2 FYNNEI, per germline. Here the CDR3 DNA reads TGTGCCAGCAGTCTGGACGGGAAGAACACCGGGGAGCTGTTTTTT. Translated, it gives CASSLDGKNTGELFF.

This clone was seen a few times. This sequence joins TRBV6-4 and TRBJ2-2; either TRBD1 or TRBD2 may supply D (6 bases each). Germline V gene sequence: CDR1 MRHNA, CDR2 SNTAGT. The V and J ends lost 0 bases and 2 bases respectively, with 10 bases between them. This CDR3 has 16 residues. The CDR3 DNA sequence: TGTGCCAGCAGTGACTCGCCGGGGGCAAACACCGGGGAGCTGTTTTTT. Its protein is CASSDSPGANTGELFF.

V usage is TRBV3-1 (or the pseudogene TRBV3-2) and J usage is TRBJ2-3, with 13 bases matching TRBD2. Germline-derived CDR1 and CDR2 are LGHDT and YNNKEL (reference sequence). After removal of 2 bases from V and 3 bases from J, the junction contained 2 bases not matched to a gene. The CDR3 runs to 16 residues. DNA of the CDR3: TGTGCCAGCAGCCAACGGACTAGCGGGGGAACAGATACGCAGTATTTT. Its protein product is CASSQRTSGGTDTQYF.

The rearrangement joins TRBV11-1 to TRBJ1-1, with TRBD1 identical over 9 bases. The junction had 5 bases not matched to a gene; V was cut back by 2 bases and J by 4 bases. The CDR3 sequence is 15 residues long. Germline V gives CDR1 SGHAT, CDR2 FQDESV (reference sequence). This chain's CDR3 is CASSLNGQGTTEAFF. The DNA of the CDR3 is TGTGCCAGCAGCTTAAACGGACAGGGGACCACTGAAGCTTTCTTT.

The gene calls are TRBV30 and TRBJ2-2; D is ambiguous. Trimming shortened V by 8 bases and J by 4 bases, and 11 bases separated the two germline ends. CDR3 length: 12 amino acids. The V gene's germline CDR1 is GTSNPN and CDR2 SVGIG (reference sequence). The CDR3 DNA sequence: TGTGCCCAAAGGTGGACCACCGGGGAGCTGTTTTTT. As protein: CAQRWTTGELFF.

The genes are TRBV14 and TRBJ1-3; D is ambiguous. Germline-derived CDR1 and CDR2 are SGHDN and FVKESK. Trimming stripped 8 bases from V and 2 bases from J, with 4 bases between. The CDR3 contains 11 residues. CDR3 bases: TGTGCCAGCTCTACTGGAAACACCATATATTTT. This encodes CASSTGNTIYF.

The V call is TRBV6-6, the J call TRBJ2-2; possibly TRBD1 for D (6 bases). The germline V gene encodes CDR1 MNHNY and CDR2 SVGAGI (reference sequence). Trimming cost V 2 bases and J 0 bases, with 10 bases left between them. This CDR3 is 16 amino acids long. The CDR3 here is CASSYGTPTNTGELFF. CDR3 nucleotide sequence: TGTGCCAGCAGTTACGGGACACCCACGAACACCGGGGAGCTGTTTTTT.

The rearrangement links TRBV19 to TRBJ1-1; TRBD1 agrees at 9 bases. Germline-derived CDR1 and CDR2 are LNHDA and SQIVND (reference sequence). J lost 8 bases, V lost 6 bases, and 7 bases had no gene match. This CDR3 spans 13 amino acids. The DNA for the CDR3 is TGTGCCAGTAGACCCGGGACAGGGCTAGAAGCTTTCTTT. Translation gives CASRPGTGLEAFF. The entire variable domain, with the rest obtained from reference TRBV19 and TRBJ1-1, is as follows: DGGITQSPKYLFRKEGQNVTLSCEQNLNHDAMYWYRQDPGQGLRLIYYSQIVNDFQKGDIAEGYSVSREKKESFPLTVTSAQKNPTAFYLCASRPGTGLEAFFGQGTRLTVV.